What follows are 20 T cell receptor beta chains derived from one specimen sequenced in a study of cytomegalovirus exposure and HLA in healthy donors. The repertoire was sequenced with immunoSEQ multiplex PCR; TCRdb's copy has only in-frame clones and lacks some. The sample lists fewer than 200,000 clones; approximately 96% were seen once. Sequences were obtained from PBMCs. These TCRs come from a woman in her late teens or twenties in good health and CMV-seronegative.

A few counts support this clone. One junction end disagrees with the germline gene, perhaps due to a read error. The gene calls are TRBV4-3 and TRBJ2-7, with TRBD2 as a possible D gene (7 bases). The CDR3 has 12 amino acids. The germline V gene encodes CDR1 LGHNA and CDR2 YSLEER. The CDR3 DNA follows: TGCGCCAGCAGCCAAGAAGGAGGGGGGGTTGTGTTC. The encoded protein is CASSQEGGGVVF.

This sequence joins TRBV29-1 and TRBJ1-1, with D unclear. V was shortened by 7 bases and J by 5 bases, with 14 bases between the two germline ends. The CDR3 contains 12 residues. Germline-derived CDR1 and CDR2 are SQVTM and ANQGSEA. Here the CDR3 DNA reads TGCAGCGCCGCGGCGGGGAGGACTGAAGCTTTCTTT. Its protein is CSAAAGRTEAFF.

This chain uses TRBV5-1 with TRBJ1-5; TRBD1 agrees at 7 bases. Germline V gene lookup returns CDR1 SGHRS and CDR2 YFSETQ. V trimming: 4 bases; J trimming: 5 bases; junction bases outside the gene matches: 6. The CDR3 totals 14 residues. This CDR3 is CASSETGIHQPQHF. The CDR3 DNA follows: TGCGCCAGCAGCGAGACAGGGATCCATCAGCCCCAGCATTTT.

V is TRBV4-3 and J is TRBJ2-3; D is uncertain. Trimming cost V 3 bases and J 2 bases, with 21 bases left between them. This CDR3 region has 18 residues. Germline-derived CDR1 and CDR2 are LGHNA and YSLEER. The CDR3 region is CASSHPLLGLRITDTQYF. In DNA, the CDR3 is TGCGCCAGCAGCCACCCTCTGTTGGGCTTAAGAATCACAGATACGCAGTATTTT.

J is TRBJ1-2 and V is TRBV29-1; 7 bases fit TRBD1. Germline V CDR1 and CDR2: SQVTM, ANQGSEA. V gave up 2 bases and J gave up 8 bases; unmatched junction bases: 8. The CDR3 covers 13 residues. CDR3: CSVERQGWRGYTF. Written as DNA, the CDR3 is TGCAGCGTTGAAAGACAGGGCTGGAGGGGCTACACCTTC.

The chain carries TRBV10-2 and TRBJ2-7; 8 positions match TRBD1. This CDR3 is 15 amino acids long. V lost 6 bases to trimming and J lost 2 bases; unmatched junction nucleotides: 9. Germline V CDR1 and CDR2: WSHSY, SAAADI. CDR3 protein: CASRRIRGRPYEQYF. The DNA of the CDR3 is TGCGCCAGCAGGAGAATCAGGGGGCGGCCCTACGAGCAGTACTTC.

The gene calls are TRBV30 and TRBJ2-7; perhaps TRBD2 as D (5 bases). CDR3 length: 12 amino acids. Germline V gene lookup returns CDR1 GTSNPN and CDR2 SVGIG (reference sequence). V lost 4 bases, J lost 6 bases, and 13 bases lay in between. CDR3 sequence: CAWKRVVGEQYF. The DNA of the CDR3 is TGTGCCTGGAAGAGGGTGGTAGGCGAGCAGTACTTC.

The rearrangement joins TRBV7-2 to TRBJ2-5, with TRBD2 matching 7 bases. The CDR3 is made up of 15 amino acids. Germline-derived CDR1 and CDR2 are SGHTA and FQGNSA. V lost 2 bases and J lost 2; bases outside the gene matches: 5. CDR3 coding DNA: TGTGCCAGCAGCTTACAAGCGGGGCGTCAAGAGACCCAGTACTTC. Protein product: CASSLQAGRQETQYF. Full variable domain (rest looked up from reference TRBV7-2 and TRBJ2-5): GAGVSQSPSNKVTEKGKDVELRCDPISGHTALYWYRQSLGQGLEFLIYFQGNSAPDKSGLPSDRFSAERTGGSVSTLTIQRTQQEDSAVYLCASSLQAGRQETQYFGPGTRLLVL.

The J gene is TRBJ1-3, the V gene TRBV12-5; TRBD1 is a possible D gene (6 bases). The CDR3 extends over 16 amino acids. Germline V CDR1 and CDR2: LGHNT, FRNRAP. Trimming took off 6 bases at V and 2 bases at J, with 17 bases between the two ends. The CDR3 DNA is TGTGCTAGTGGAGGGGACACCTCAGGAACTGGAAACACCATATATTTT. Translation gives CASGGDTSGTGNTIYF.

This clone has a handful of counts. The chain carries TRBV4-1 and TRBJ2-7; perhaps TRBD2 as D (5 bases). Trimming took off 0 bases at V and 6 bases at J, with 6 bases between the two ends. Germline CDR1 and CDR2: MGHRA and YSYEKL. There are 12 residues in the CDR3. This CDR3 reads CASSQDGLEQYF. The CDR3 nucleotides read TGCGCCAGCAGCCAAGACGGACTCGAGCAGTACTTC.

The V and J genes are TRBV5-1 and TRBJ2-7; 8 bases are a match to TRBD1. Per the germline V gene, CDR1 is SGHRS and CDR2 is YFSETQ. J was trimmed by 2 bases and V by 3 bases; bases with no gene match: 4. The CDR3 contains 14 residues. CDR3 protein: CASSSGTGPYEQYF. CDR3 nucleotide sequence: TGCGCCAGCAGCTCCGGGACAGGACCCTACGAGCAGTACTTC. The full variable domain, its missing parts supplied by reference TRBV5-1 and TRBJ2-7, is KAGVTQTPRYLIKTRGQQVTLSCSPISGHRSVSWYQQTPGQGLQFLFEYFSETQRNKGNFPGRFSGRQFSNSRSEMNVSTLELGDSALYLCASSSGTGPYEQYFGPGTRLTVT.

Remarks on this clone: Within the sample, other DNA sequences also encode this same CDR3. The gene calls are TRBV9 and TRBJ1-5, with 10 bases matching TRBD1. The germline CDR1 and CDR2 sequences are SGDLS and YYNGEE. Trimming at V came to 3 bases and at J to 3 bases, leaving 3 bases not matched to a gene. The CDR3 length is 15 residues. CDR3 loop: CASSAGTGVNQPQHF. The CDR3 nucleotides are TGTGCCAGCAGCGCCGGGACAGGGGTCAATCAGCCCCAGCATTTT.

The chain employs TRBV19 and TRBJ2-1; TRBD2 matches at 11 bases. The CDR3 is 14 residues long. Germline V lookup: CDR1 LNHDA, CDR2 SQIVND (reference sequence). Losses at the gene ends were 5 bases for V and 6 bases for J; bases not matched to a gene: 3. The CDR3 region has the DNA TGTGCCAGTAGTTTTGGACTAGCGGGCAATGAGCAGTTCTTC. Translated: CASSFGLAGNEQFF.

Remarks on this clone: A junction boundary mismatches the germline segment, possibly from a read error. This chain joins TRBV10-3 and TRBJ1-1, with 8 bases fitting TRBD1. CDR3 size: 17 residues. Looked up from germline, CDR1 is ENHRY and CDR2 is SYGVKD. The CDR3 sequence is CAISGPGPGQVKTEAFF. The DNA of the CDR3 is TGTGCCATCAGTGGACCAGGGCCGGGACAGGTGAAAACTGAAGCTTTCTTT.

In its sample, this clone was seen once. This sequence joins TRBV4-1 and TRBJ2-7, with D possibly TRBD2 on 6 matching bases. V was trimmed by 1 base and J by 2 bases, leaving 9 bases between them. CDR1 and CDR2 (germline): MGHRA, YSYEKL. This CDR3 spans 14 amino acids. The CDR3 DNA follows: TGCGCCAGCAGCCAAGTGGGGACTCCCTACGAGCAGTACTTC. Its translation is CASSQVGTPYEQYF.

The gene calls are TRBV5-4 and TRBJ2-7; 7 bases agree with TRBD2. The CDR3 extends over 15 amino acids. The J segment lost 3 bases and the V segment lost 0 bases, leaving 6 bases of the junction unmatched. The V gene's germline CDR1 is SGHNT and CDR2 YYREEE (reference sequence). The CDR3 region is CASSLASTSSYEQYF. The CDR3 nucleotides are TGTGCCAGCAGCTTGGCTTCGACTAGCAGCTACGAGCAGTACTTC.

The chain is built from TRBV4-1 and TRBJ2-3; perhaps TRBD2 as D (6 bases). The CDR3 totals 16 residues. CDR1 is MGHRA, CDR2 YSYEKL, per germline. V lost 2 bases and J lost 5, with 17 bases in between. DNA for the CDR3: TGCGCCAGCAGCCAATTCGCCAACCTGGAGGGAGATACGCAGTATTTT. Amino acids: CASSQFANLEGDTQYF.

The CDR3 DNA reads TGTGCCAGCAGTTTGGATAGCGGGGGCTACAATGAGCAGTTCTTC. Translation gives CASSLDSGGYNEQFF. The chain uses TRBV27 and TRBJ2-1; 9 bases align to TRBD2. Trimming removed 3 bases from V and 3 bases from J; junction bases left unmatched: 3. CDR1 is MNHEY, CDR2 SMNVEV, per germline (reference sequence). CDR3 length: 15 amino acids.

DNA of the CDR3: TGTGCCAGCTCGATCGGCGGGAACTCCTACGAGCAGTACTTC. Protein sequence: CASSIGGNSYEQYF. This chain links TRBV19 with TRBJ2-7; possibly TRBD2 for D (6 bases). V dropped 9 bases and J dropped 0 bases, with 15 bases sitting between them. The CDR3 totals 14 residues. CDR1 is LNHDA, CDR2 SQIVND, per germline (reference sequence).

This chain joins TRBV4-1 and TRBJ2-5; D is perhaps TRBD2 (7 bases). Germline CDR1 and CDR2: MGHRA and YSYEKL. There are 16 residues in the CDR3. V was clipped by 3 bases and J by 5 bases, with 19 bases between them. As DNA, the CDR3 is TGCGCCAGCAGCCAGGACCTGGGAGGGGGAGGGGAGACCCAGTACTTC. Its translation is CASSQDLGGGGETQYF.